These 19 T cell receptor beta chains were sequenced from one sample in a study of blood T cells in healthy people across ages. Alongside a J-beta primer mix, a sample-barcoded 5' primer served in a second PCR lasting roughly 7 to 11 cycles. TCRdb redid the calling of the 5' RACE reads with MiXCR, one entry per CDR3 protein. This repertoire shows hundreds of thousands of distinct CDR3 sequences, approximately 30% found once; its top ten account for 15% to 18%. Input material: blood. The source of these receptors is an elderly woman in good health.

Note on this clonotype: A much larger clone lies one base from this, so it may be a read error. The rearrangement joins TRBV3-1 to TRBJ2-3, with D maybe TRBD2 (5 bases). CDR1 and CDR2 (germline): LGHDT, YNNKEL (reference sequence). With 1 base removed from V and 2 bases from J, the gap between germline ends came to 13 bases. The CDR3 runs 16 residues. In DNA, the CDR3 is TGTGCCAGCAGCCAAGTTCCCGATCGGGACACAGATACGCAGTATTTT. It is translated as CASSQVPDRDTDTQYF.

This clonotype was seen more than once but under ten times. A much larger clone lies one base from this, so it may be a read error. V is TRBV4-1 and J is TRBJ2-7; D gene uncertain. This CDR3 is 14 amino acids long. Germline lookup yields CDR1 MGHRA and CDR2 YSYEKL. CDR3 sequence: CTSSQAQISYEQYF. The CDR3 DNA reads as TGCACCAGCAGCCAAGCCCAGATCTCCTACGAGCAGTACTTC.

This clonotype was counted ten times or more. The rearrangement joins TRBV7-8 to TRBJ1-5; no clear D. Trimming shortened V by 2 bases and J by 2 bases, and 13 bases separated the two germline ends. The germline V gene encodes CDR1 SGHVS and CDR2 FQNEAQ. This CDR3 contains 16 residues. The DNA of the CDR3 is TGTGCCAGCAGCTTATCGGGAGTTATGGGCAATCAGCCCCAGCATTTT. It specifies CASSLSGVMGNQPQHF.

This clonotype was recorded at least ten times. The J gene is TRBJ2-1, the V gene TRBV20-1; weak D call: TRBD2 (5 bases). From germline, CDR1 is DFQATT and CDR2 SNEGSKA (reference sequence). With 3 bases removed from V and 10 bases from J, the gap between germline ends came to 10 bases. This CDR3 is built from 11 residues. The CDR3 region is CSARWGDEQFF. The DNA of the CDR3 is TGCAGTGCTAGGTGGGGAGACGAGCAGTTCTTC.

The CDR3 bases are TGTGCCAGCAGCGACAGGGCGGGAGCAGATACGCAGTATTTT. Translating gives CASSDRAGADTQYF. V usage is TRBV7-2 and J usage is TRBJ2-3; D possibly uses TRBD1 or TRBD2 (7 bases each). The CDR3 is made up of 14 amino acids. The V and J ends lost 5 bases and 4 bases respectively, with 13 bases between them. Looked up from germline, CDR1 is SGHTA and CDR2 is FQGNSA.

The rearrangement joins TRBV30 to TRBJ2-5; D is possibly TRBD2 (7 bases). The length of the CDR3 is 13 residues. Trimming stripped 2 bases from V and 5 bases from J, with 12 bases between. Germline CDR1 reads GTSNPN; CDR2 reads SVGIG (reference sequence). The CDR3 DNA sequence: TGTGCCTGGAGTTTAGGGGGGGGGGAGACCCAGTACTTC. This encodes CAWSLGGGETQYF.

The sample holds many counts of this clonotype. The chain recombines TRBV9 with TRBJ2-5; 10 bases agree with TRBD1. V dropped 0 bases and J dropped 2; count of bases not matched to a gene: 4. CDR1 is SGDLS and CDR2 is YYNGEE in the germline V gene. The CDR3 is 16 residues long. Written as DNA, the CDR3 is TGTGCCAGCAGCGTAGCGACGGGACAGGGGCAAGAGACCCAGTACTTC. Amino acid sequence: CASSVATGQGQETQYF.

A few counts support this clonotype. CDR3 coding DNA: TGTGCCAGCAGCCCGCCGGGACAGGTAGTTTCACCCCTCCACTTT. It codes for CASSPPGQVVSPLHF. V usage is TRBV27 and J usage is TRBJ1-6; 8 nucleotides agree with TRBD1. CDR3 length: 15 residues. Trimming removed 6 bases from V and 9 bases from J; junction bases left unmatched: 10. In germline, CDR1 is MNHEY, CDR2 SMNVEV (reference sequence).

This clonotype showed up many times. The gene calls are TRBV7-2 and TRBJ1-5; D might be TRBD1 (6 bases). The CDR3 totals 14 residues. Trimming took off 1 base at V and 7 bases at J, with 11 bases between the two ends. Germline V gene lookup returns CDR1 SGHTA and CDR2 FQGNSA. The CDR3 loop reads CASSLGGGRQPQHF. The CDR3 DNA sequence: TGTGCCAGCAGCTTAGGGGGGGGCCGACAGCCCCAGCATTTT.

In this sample, this clonotype turned up many times. The V gene is TRBV3-1, the J gene TRBJ2-1; D gene ambiguous. V gave up 1 base and J gave up 0 bases, with 10 bases separating them. CDR1 and CDR2 (germline): LGHDT, YNNKEL (reference sequence). The CDR3 is 16 residues long. The CDR3 bases are TGTGCCAGCAGCCAAGGTCCTACGAGCTCCTACAATGAGCAGTTCTTC. Protein sequence: CASSQGPTSSYNEQFF.

This clonotype was recorded many times. This chain joins TRBV29-1 and TRBJ2-3, with D possibly called TRBD1 or TRBD2 (6 bases each). CDR1 and CDR2 from the germline V gene are SQVTM and ANQGSEA. This CDR3 has 11 residues. Trimming stripped 7 bases from V and 3 bases from J, with 8 bases between. CDR3 sequence (DNA): TGCAGCGGGGGGGCGACAGATACGCAGTATTTT. It encodes CSGGATDTQYF.

Points on this clonotype: A much bigger clone sits one base away, suggesting this may be a read error. Written as DNA, the CDR3 is TGTGCCATCAGTGAGCCGGTAAGGGGATTGAACACTGTAGCTTTCTTT. Encoded protein: CAISEPVRGLNTVAFF. The chain links TRBV10-3 to TRBJ1-1; a possible D gene is TRBD1 (5 bases). CDR1 is ENHRY and CDR2 is SYGVKD in the germline V gene. The length of the CDR3 is 16 residues.

This clonotype was recorded at least ten times. The chain is built from TRBV12-3 or TRBV12-4 and TRBJ2-4; a possible D gene is TRBD1 (6 bases). CDR3 length: 14 residues. Between the trimmed V and J ends, which lost 6 bases and 2 bases, there was a span of 11 bases. The CDR3 loop reads CASSPQGSKNIQYF. Here the CDR3 DNA reads TGTGCCAGCAGCCCACAGGGATCCAAAAACATTCAGTACTTC.

The sample holds many counts of this clonotype. This chain uses TRBV4-3 with TRBJ2-2; the D is unclear. Per germline, CDR1 LGHNA and CDR2 YSLEER. Trimming took 1 base from V and 4 from J, leaving 10 bases between them. The length of the CDR3 is 15 residues. The CDR3, as DNA: TGCGCCAGCAGCCAAGGAGGCGAGAGCACCGGGGAGCTGTTTTTT. Protein: CASSQGGESTGELFF.

Regarding this clonotype: A much larger clone differs by one base, so this may be a read error. V gene TRBV6-1 combines with J gene TRBJ1-1; D is undetermined. V was clipped by 7 bases and J by 2 bases, with 17 bases between them. Germline loops: CDR1 MNHNS, CDR2 SASEGT. This CDR3 has 15 residues. CDR3 DNA sequence: TGTGCCAGCATCCAACGGAAAGGGATTAACACTGAAGCTTTCTTT. Its protein product is CASIQRKGINTEAFF.

This clonotype was detected ten times or more. This chain links TRBV3-1 with TRBJ2-3; D is perhaps TRBD1 or TRBD2 (5 bases each). The CDR3 length is 15 residues. The V and J ends lost 1 base and 2 bases respectively, with 10 bases between them. Germline loops: CDR1 LGHDT, CDR2 YNNKEL (reference sequence). CDR3 DNA: TGTGCCAGCAGCCAAGGAGGGGCGCCCACAGATACGCAGTATTTT. Its protein product is CASSQGGAPTDTQYF.

This clonotype was counted a few times. The chain has TRBV10-3 and TRBJ1-5; perhaps TRBD1 as D (5 bases). With 2 bases removed from V and 6 bases from J, the gap between germline ends came to 11 bases. Germline V gene data show CDR1 as ENHRY and CDR2 as SYGVKD. CDR3 length: 14 amino acids. The CDR3 bases are TGTGCCATCAGTGAGGGGGCCTGGAGTCAGCCCCAGCATTTT. Protein product: CAISEGAWSQPQHF.

Only a few counts were recorded for this clonotype. The chain recombines TRBV7-8 with TRBJ2-2; D uncertain. This CDR3 has 14 amino acids. Germline V gene sequence: CDR1 SGHVS, CDR2 FQNEAQ. With 2 bases removed from V and 2 bases from J, the gap between germline ends came to 6 bases. The CDR3 sequence: CASSLRSNTGELFF. The CDR3 region has the DNA TGTGCCAGCAGCTTAAGGTCTAACACCGGGGAGCTGTTTTTT.

A few counts support this clonotype. The chain carries TRBV25-1 and TRBJ1-2, with D tentatively TRBD1 (5 bases). V dropped 1 base and J dropped 7 bases, with 10 bases sitting between them. The germline V gene has CDR1 MGHDK and CDR2 SYGVNS. The CDR3 is made up of 13 amino acids. The DNA for the CDR3 is TGTGCCAGCAGTGAATTAGCAGGGCCTGGCTACACCTTC. As protein: CASSELAGPGYTF.